Below are 7 T cell receptor beta chains sequenced from a single sample in a study of blood T cell repertoires in COVID-19. This table comes from immunoSEQ multiplex PCR, and its TCRdb copy is limited to in-frame clones, with some not included. Here the sample spans under 200,000 clones, roughly four fifths being singletons. Material: peripheral blood. These receptors were collected from a human donor with acute or convalescent COVID-19. The donor label of this sample is uncertain.

The DNA for the CDR3 is TGCGCCAGCAGCCCGGGACTACGATATGAGCAGTTCTTC. Amino acid sequence: CASSPGLRYEQFF. The chain joins TRBV4-1 to TRBJ2-1; 7 positions match TRBD2. Looked up from germline, CDR1 is MGHRA and CDR2 is YSYEKL. The CDR3 is 13 amino acids. J lost 8 bases, V lost 4 bases, and 5 bases had no gene match.

The genes are TRBV28 and TRBJ1-1; D possibly corresponds to TRBD1 (5 bases). The CDR3 extends over 16 amino acids. The germline gives CDR1 MDHEN, CDR2 SYDVKM. The V end lost 1 base, the J end lost 5 bases, and 17 bases lay between the germline ends. The CDR3 protein is CASSLYGWGGETEAFF. The CDR3 nucleotides are TGTGCCAGCAGTTTATACGGGTGGGGGGGAGAGACTGAAGCTTTCTTT.

The chain uses TRBV5-1 and TRBJ1-5, with TRBD1 as a possible D gene (6 bases). V dropped 4 bases and J dropped 0 bases, with 8 bases sitting between them. From germline, CDR1 is SGHRS and CDR2 YFSETQ. The CDR3 loop spans 14 amino acids. The CDR3 DNA reads as TGCGCCAGCAGCGTGGACAGTAGCAATCAGCCCCAGCATTTT. Protein: CASSVDSSNQPQHF.

This rearrangement joins TRBV7-9 to TRBJ2-1, with 8 positions matching TRBD2. V was pared by 1 base and J by 7 bases, with 6 bases of the junction left unmatched. CDR1 and CDR2 from the germline V gene are SEHNR and FQNEAQ (reference sequence). The CDR3 spans 15 residues. CDR3 in DNA: TGTGCCAGCAGCTTAGTTAGCGGGGTCTGGAATGAGCAGTTCTTC. It codes for CASSLVSGVWNEQFF.

The chain combines TRBV9 with TRBJ2-1; D gene uncertain. This CDR3 has 14 amino acids. V dropped 4 bases and J dropped 10 bases, with 18 bases sitting between them. Germline V CDR1 and CDR2: SGDLS, YYNGEE. In DNA form, the CDR3 reads TGTGCCAGCAGCTCCCCCTCCCGGTTTTGGGAGCAGTTCTTC. The encoded protein is CASSSPSRFWEQFF.

The V gene is TRBV6-6, the J gene TRBJ2-7; 7 bases align to TRBD2. V shed 2 bases and J 5 bases; nucleotides not matched to a gene: 9. The CDR3 is 15 amino acids. CDR1 is MNHNY, CDR2 SVGAGI, per germline (reference sequence). The CDR3 DNA follows: TGTGCCAGCAGTTACCTAGCGGACCCACCCGACGAGCAGTACTTC. Its protein product is CASSYLADPPDEQYF.

This chain links TRBV5-4 with TRBJ2-6; no clear D. This CDR3 is built from 14 residues. Trimming shortened V by 4 bases and J by 3 bases, and 8 bases separated the two germline ends. Looked up from germline, CDR1 is SGHNT and CDR2 is YYREEE (reference sequence). CDR3 loop: CASSLADGANVLTF. CDR3 sequence (DNA): TGTGCCAGCAGCCTCGCGGATGGGGCCAACGTCCTGACTTTC.